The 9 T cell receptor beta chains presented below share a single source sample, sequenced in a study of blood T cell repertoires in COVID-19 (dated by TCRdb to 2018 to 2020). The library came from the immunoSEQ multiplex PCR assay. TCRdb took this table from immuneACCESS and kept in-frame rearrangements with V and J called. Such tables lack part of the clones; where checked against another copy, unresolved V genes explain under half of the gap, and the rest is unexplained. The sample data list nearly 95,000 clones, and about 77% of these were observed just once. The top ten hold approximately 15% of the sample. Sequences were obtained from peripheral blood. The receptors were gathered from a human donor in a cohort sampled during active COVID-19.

CDR3 in DNA: TGTGCCTGGAGTTCCCTCGGGGCGAACACCGGGGAGCTGTTTTTT. It specifies CAWSSLGANTGELFF. This chain connects TRBV30 to TRBJ2-2; tentative D call: TRBD2 (5 bases). V dropped 2 bases and J dropped 0 bases, with 10 bases sitting between them. Germline V gene sequence: CDR1 GTSNPN, CDR2 SVGIG (reference sequence). The CDR3 spans 15 residues.

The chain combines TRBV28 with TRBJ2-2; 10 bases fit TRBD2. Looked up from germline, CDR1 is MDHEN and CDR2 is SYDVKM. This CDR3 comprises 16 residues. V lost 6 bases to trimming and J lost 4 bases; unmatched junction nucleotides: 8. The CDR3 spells CASSRTSGMGTGELFF. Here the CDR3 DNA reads TGTGCCAGCAGCCGAACTAGCGGGATGGGCACCGGGGAGCTGTTTTTT.

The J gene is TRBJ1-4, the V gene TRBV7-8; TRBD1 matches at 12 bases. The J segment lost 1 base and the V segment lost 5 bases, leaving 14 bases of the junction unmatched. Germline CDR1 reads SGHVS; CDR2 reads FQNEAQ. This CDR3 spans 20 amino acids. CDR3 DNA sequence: TGTGCCAGCAGCACCCTACCGGGACAGGGGGCCTCACGAACTAATGAAAAACTGTTTTTT. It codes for CASSTLPGQGASRTNEKLFF.

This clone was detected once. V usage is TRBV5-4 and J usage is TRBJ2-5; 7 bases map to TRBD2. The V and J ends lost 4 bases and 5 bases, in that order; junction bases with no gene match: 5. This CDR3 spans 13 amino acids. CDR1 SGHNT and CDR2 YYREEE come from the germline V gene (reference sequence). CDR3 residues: CASSGGGSETQYF. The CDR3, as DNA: TGTGCCAGCAGCGGGGGGGGGTCCGAGACCCAGTACTTC.

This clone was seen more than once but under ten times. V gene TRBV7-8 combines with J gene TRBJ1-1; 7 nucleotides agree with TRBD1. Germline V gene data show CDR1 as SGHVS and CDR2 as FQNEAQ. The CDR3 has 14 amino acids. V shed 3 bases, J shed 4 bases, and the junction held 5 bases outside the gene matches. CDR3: CASSFRTGVTEAFF. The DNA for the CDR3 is TGTGCCAGCAGCTTCCGAACAGGGGTCACTGAAGCTTTCTTT.

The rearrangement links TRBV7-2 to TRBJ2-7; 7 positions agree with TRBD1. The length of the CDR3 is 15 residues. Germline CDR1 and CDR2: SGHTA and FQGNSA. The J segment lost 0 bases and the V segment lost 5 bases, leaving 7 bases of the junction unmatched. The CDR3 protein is CASSTLTGTSYEQYF. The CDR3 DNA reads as TGTGCCAGCAGCACCCTGACAGGGACCTCCTACGAGCAGTACTTC.

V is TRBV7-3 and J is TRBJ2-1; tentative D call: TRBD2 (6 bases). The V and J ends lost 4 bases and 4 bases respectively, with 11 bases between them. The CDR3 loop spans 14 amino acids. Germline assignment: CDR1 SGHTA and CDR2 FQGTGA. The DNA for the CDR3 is TGTGCCAGCAGCTCCAGGGCGGGGTACAATGAGCAGTTCTTC. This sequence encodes CASSSRAGYNEQFF.

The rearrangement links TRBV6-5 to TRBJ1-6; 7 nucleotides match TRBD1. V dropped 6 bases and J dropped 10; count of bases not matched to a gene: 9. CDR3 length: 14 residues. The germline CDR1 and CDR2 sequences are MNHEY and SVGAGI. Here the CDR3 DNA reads TGTGCCAGCAGCTTGAACAGGGGCGGATCACCCCTCCACTTT. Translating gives CASSLNRGGSPLHF.

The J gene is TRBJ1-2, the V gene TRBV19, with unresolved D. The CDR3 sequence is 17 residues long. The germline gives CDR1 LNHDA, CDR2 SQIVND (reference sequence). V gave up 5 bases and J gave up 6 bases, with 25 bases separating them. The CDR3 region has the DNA TGTGCCAGTAGTCCCTACTCCGGTCCCCCGAGGGAGAATGGCTACACCTTC. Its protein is CASSPYSGPPRENGYTF.